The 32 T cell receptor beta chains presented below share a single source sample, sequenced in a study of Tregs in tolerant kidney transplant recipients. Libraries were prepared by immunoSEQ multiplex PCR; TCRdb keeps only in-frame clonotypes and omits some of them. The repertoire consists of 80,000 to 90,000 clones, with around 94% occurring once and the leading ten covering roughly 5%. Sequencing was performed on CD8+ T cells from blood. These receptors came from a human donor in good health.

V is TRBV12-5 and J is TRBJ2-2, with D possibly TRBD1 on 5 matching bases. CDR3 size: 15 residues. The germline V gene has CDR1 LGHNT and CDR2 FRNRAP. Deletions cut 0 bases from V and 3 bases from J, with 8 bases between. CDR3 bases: TGTGCTAGTGGTTTGGTAATAGGGGACACCGGGGAGCTGTTTTTT. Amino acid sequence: CASGLVIGDTGELFF.

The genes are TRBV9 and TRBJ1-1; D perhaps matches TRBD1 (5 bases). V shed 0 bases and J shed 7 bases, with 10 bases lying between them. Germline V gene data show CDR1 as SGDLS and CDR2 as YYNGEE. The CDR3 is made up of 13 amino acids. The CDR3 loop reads CASSVGGGDEAFF. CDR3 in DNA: TGTGCCAGCAGCGTAGGTGGGGGGGATGAAGCTTTCTTT.

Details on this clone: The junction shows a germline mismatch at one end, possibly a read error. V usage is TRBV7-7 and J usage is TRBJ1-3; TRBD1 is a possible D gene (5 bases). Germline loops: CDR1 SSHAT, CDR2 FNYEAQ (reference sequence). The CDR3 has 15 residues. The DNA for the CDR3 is TGTGCTAGCAGCTTGAGAGACAGCCCCCAAAACACCATATATTTT. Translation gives CASSLRDSPQNTIYF.

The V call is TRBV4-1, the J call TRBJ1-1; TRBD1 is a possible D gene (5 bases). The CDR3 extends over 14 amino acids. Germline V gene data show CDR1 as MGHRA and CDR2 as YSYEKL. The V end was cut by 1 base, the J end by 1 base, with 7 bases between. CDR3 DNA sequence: TGCGCCAGCAGCCAAGCTCAGGGGAACACTGAAGCTTTCTTT. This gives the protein CASSQAQGNTEAFF.

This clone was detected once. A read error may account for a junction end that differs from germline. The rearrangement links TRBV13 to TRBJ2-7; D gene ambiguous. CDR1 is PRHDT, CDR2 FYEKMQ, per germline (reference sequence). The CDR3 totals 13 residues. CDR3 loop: CASSPAPSDEQYF. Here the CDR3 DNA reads TGTGCCAGCAGCCCCGCCCCCTCCGACGAGCAGTACTTC.

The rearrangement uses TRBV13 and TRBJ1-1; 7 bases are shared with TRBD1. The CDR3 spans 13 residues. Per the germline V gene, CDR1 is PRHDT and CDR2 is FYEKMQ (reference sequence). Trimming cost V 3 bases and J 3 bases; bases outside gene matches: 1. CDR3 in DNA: TGTGCCAGCAGCTTCCAGGGGGACACTGAAGCTTTCTTT. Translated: CASSFQGDTEAFF. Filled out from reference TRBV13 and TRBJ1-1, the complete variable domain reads AAGVIQSPRHLIKEKRETATLKCYPIPRHDTVYWYQQGPGQDPQFLISFYEKMQSDKGSIPDRFSAQQFSDYHSELNMSSLELGDSALYFCASSFQGDTEAFFGQGTRLTVV.

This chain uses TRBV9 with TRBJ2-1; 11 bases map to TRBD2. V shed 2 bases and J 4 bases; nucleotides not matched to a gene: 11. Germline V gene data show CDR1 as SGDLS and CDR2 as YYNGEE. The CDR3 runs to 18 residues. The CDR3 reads CASSVLTGGTSGYNEQFF. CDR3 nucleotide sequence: TGTGCCAGCAGCGTCCTGACGGGGGGGACTAGCGGTTACAATGAGCAGTTCTTC.

The CDR3 bases are TGTGCCAGCAGCACCGGCCCCAACACTGAAGCTTTCTTT. As protein: CASSTGPNTEAFF. The V and J genes are TRBV9 and TRBJ1-1; D uncertain. Germline CDR1 reads SGDLS; CDR2 reads YYNGEE. The CDR3 extends over 13 amino acids. V lost 4 bases to trimming and J lost 2 bases, with 9 bases between them.

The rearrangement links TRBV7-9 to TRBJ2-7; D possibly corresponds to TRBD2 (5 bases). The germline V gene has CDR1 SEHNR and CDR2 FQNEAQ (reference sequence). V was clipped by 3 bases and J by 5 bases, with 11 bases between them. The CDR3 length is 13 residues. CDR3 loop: CASSLSSRDEQYF. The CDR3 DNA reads TGTGCCAGCAGCTTGTCGTCGCGGGACGAGCAGTACTTC.

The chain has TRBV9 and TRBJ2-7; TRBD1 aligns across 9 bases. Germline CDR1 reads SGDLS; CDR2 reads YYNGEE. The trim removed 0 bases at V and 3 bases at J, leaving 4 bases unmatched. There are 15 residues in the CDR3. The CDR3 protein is CASSVDSTGGYEQYF. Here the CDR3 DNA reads TGTGCCAGCAGCGTAGATTCGACAGGGGGCTACGAGCAGTACTTC.

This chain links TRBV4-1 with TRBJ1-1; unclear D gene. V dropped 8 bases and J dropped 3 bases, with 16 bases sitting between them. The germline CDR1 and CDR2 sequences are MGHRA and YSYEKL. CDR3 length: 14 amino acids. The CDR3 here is CASGSGPIDTEAFF. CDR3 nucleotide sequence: TGCGCCAGCGGGTCCGGCCCAATTGACACTGAAGCTTTCTTT.

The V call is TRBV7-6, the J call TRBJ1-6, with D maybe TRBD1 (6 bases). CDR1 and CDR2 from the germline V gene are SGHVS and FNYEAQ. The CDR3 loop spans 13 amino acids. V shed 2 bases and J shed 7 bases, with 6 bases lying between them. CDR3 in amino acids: CASSLTGNSPLHF. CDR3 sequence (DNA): TGTGCCAGCAGCTTAACAGGGAATTCACCCCTCCACTTT.

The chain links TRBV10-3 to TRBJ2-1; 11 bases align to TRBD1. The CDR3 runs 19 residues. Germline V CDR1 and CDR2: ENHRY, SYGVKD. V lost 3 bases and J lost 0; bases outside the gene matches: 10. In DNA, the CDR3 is TGTGCCATCAGTGACCCCGCGGGGGACAGGGGGTTCTCCTACAATGAGCAGTTCTTC. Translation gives CAISDPAGDRGFSYNEQFF.

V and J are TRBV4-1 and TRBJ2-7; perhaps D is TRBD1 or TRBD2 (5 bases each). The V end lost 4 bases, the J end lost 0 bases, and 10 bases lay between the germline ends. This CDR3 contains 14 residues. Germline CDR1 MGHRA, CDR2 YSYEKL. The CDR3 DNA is TGCGCCAGCAGCCGGGACCGTTTCTCCTACGAGCAGTACTTC. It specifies CASSRDRFSYEQYF.

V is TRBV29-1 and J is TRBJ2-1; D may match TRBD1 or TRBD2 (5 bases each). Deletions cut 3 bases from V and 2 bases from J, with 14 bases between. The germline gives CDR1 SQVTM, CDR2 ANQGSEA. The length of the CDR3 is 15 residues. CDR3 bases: TGCAGCGTTGAGGGGCGGGTTCCCGCCTACAATGAGCAGTTCTTC. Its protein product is CSVEGRVPAYNEQFF.

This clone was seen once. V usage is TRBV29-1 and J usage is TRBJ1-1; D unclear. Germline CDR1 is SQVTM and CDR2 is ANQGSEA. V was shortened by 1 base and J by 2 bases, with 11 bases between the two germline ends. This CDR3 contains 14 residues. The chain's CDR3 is CSVEVISHNTEAFF. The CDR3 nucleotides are TGCAGCGTTGAAGTAATCTCTCATAACACTGAAGCTTTCTTT.

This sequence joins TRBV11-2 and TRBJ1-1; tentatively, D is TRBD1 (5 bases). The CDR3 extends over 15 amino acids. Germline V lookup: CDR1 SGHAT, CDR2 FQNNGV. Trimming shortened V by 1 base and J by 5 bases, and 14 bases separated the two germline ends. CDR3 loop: CASSLGPGMRTEAFF. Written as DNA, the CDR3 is TGTGCCAGCAGCTTAGGTCCAGGGATGAGGACTGAAGCTTTCTTT.

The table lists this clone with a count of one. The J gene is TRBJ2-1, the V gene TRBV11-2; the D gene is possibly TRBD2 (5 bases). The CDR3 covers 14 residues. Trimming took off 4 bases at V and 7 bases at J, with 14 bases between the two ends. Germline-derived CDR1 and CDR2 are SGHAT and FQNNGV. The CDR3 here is CASSSYGVANEQFF. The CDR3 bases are TGTGCCAGCAGCTCGTACGGGGTGGCAAATGAGCAGTTCTTC.

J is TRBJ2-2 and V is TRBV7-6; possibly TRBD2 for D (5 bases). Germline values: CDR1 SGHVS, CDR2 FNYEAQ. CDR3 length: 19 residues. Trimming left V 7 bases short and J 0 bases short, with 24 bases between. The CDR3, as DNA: TGTGCCAGCACCCTTAGAGGAGGAAAGGGTGCTGCGAACACCGGGGAGCTGTTTTTT. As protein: CASTLRGGKGAANTGELFF.

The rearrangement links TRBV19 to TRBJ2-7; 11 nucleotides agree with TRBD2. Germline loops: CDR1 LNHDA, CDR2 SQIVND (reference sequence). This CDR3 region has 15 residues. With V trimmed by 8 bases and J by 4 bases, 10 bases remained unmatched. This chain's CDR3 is CASSGSLAGGYEQYF. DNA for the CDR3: TGTGCCAGTTCCGGTTCTTTAGCGGGAGGGTACGAGCAGTACTTC.

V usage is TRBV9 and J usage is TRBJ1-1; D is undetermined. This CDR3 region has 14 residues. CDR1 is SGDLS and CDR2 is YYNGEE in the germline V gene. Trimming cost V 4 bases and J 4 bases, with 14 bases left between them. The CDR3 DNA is TGTGCCAGCAGCCAGGACGGGGAGAGCACTGAAGCTTTCTTT. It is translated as CASSQDGESTEAFF.

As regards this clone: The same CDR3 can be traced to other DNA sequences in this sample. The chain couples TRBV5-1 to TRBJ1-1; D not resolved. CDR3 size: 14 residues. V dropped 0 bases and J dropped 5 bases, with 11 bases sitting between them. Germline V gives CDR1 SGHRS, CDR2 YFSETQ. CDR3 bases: TGCGCCAGCAGCTTGGAAGGGATCGGAACTGAAGCTTTCTTT. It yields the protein CASSLEGIGTEAFF. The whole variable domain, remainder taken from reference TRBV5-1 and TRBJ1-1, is KAGVTQTPRYLIKTRGQQVTLSCSPISGHRSVSWYQQTPGQGLQFLFEYFSETQRNKGNFPGRFSGRQFSNSRSEMNVSTLELGDSALYLCASSLEGIGTEAFFGQGTRLTVV.

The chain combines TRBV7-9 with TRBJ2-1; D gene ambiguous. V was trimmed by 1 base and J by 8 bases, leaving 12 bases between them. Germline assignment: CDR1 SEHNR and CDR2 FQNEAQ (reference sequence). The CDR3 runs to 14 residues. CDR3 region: CASSLGYGSDEQFF. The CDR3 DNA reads TGTGCCAGCAGCTTAGGGTACGGAAGCGATGAGCAGTTCTTC.

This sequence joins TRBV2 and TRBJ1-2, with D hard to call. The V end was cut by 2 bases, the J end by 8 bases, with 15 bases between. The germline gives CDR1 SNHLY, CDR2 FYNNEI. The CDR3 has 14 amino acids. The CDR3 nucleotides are TGTGCCAGCAGTGAACCCGACCAGACTTTGGGCTACACCTTC. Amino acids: CASSEPDQTLGYTF.

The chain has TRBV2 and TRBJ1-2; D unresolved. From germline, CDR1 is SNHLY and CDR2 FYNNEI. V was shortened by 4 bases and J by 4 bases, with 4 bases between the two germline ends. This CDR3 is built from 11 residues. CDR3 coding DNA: TGTGCCAGCAGTGGGGGCTATGGCTACACCTTC. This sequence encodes CASSGGYGYTF.

The CDR3 sequence: CASNTGYSTDTQYF. CDR3 in DNA: TGTGCCAGCAACACTGGCTATAGCACAGATACGCAGTATTTT. The J gene is TRBJ2-3, the V gene TRBV7-9; D gene unclear. Trimming cost V 7 bases and J 0 bases, with 11 bases left between them. This CDR3 is 14 amino acids long. Per the germline V gene, CDR1 is SEHNR and CDR2 is FQNEAQ (reference sequence).

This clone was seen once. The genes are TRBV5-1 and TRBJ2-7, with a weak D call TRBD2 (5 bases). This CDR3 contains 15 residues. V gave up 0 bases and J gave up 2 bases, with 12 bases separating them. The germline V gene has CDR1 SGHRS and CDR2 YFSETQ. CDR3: CASSLARGITYEQYF. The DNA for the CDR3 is TGCGCCAGCAGCTTGGCCCGGGGAATAACCTACGAGCAGTACTTC.

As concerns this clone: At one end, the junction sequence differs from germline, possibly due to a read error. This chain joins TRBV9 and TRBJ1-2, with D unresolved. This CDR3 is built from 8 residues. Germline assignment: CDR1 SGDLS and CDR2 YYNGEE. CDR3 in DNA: TGTGCCAGCAGCTACACCCATTTC. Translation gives CASSYTHF.

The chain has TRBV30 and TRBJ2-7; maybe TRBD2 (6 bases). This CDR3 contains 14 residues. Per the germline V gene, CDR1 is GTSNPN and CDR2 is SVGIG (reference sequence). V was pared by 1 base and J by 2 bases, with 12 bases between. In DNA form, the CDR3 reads TGTGCCTGGAGTGGGGTAGCGGTACCCTACGAGCAGTACTTC. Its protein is CAWSGVAVPYEQYF.

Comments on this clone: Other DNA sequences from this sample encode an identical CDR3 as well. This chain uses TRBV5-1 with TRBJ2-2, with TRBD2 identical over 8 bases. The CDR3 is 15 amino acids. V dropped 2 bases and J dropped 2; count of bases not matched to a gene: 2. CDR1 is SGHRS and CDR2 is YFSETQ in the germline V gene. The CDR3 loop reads CASSLTSGNTGELFF. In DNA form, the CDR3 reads TGCGCCAGCAGCTTAACTAGCGGAAACACCGGGGAGCTGTTTTTT.

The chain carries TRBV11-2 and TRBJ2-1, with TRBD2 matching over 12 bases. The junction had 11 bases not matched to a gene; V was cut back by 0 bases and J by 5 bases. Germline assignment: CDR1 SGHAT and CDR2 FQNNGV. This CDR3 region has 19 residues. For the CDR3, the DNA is TGTGCCAGCAGCTTAGATTGGAGGAGACTAGCGGGAGACCACAATGAGCAGTTCTTC. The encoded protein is CASSLDWRRLAGDHNEQFF.

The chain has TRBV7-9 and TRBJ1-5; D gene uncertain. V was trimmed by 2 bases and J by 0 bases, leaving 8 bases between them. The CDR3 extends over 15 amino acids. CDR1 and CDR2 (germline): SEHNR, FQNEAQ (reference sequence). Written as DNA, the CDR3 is TGTGCCAGCAGCTTACCGGGAGATAGCAATCAGCCCCAGCATTTT. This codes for CASSLPGDSNQPQHF. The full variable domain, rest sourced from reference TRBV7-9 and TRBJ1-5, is DTGVSQNPRHKITKRGQNVTFRCDPISEHNRLYWYRQTLGQGPEFLTYFQNEAQLEKSRLLSDRFSAERPKGSFSTLEIQRTEQGDSAMYLCASSLPGDSNQPQHFGDGTRLSIL.